The present TCR beta chain was sequenced within a study of read filtering for tumor transcriptome and immune sequencing. The CDR3 has 16 residues. The V end was cut by 0 bases, the J end by 0 bases, with 14 bases between. CDR1 is SQVTM, CDR2 ANQGSEA, per germline. This clonotype was observed a handful of times. From 400 to 450 ng of RNA, a library with molecular barcoded alpha/delta and beta/gamma adaptors was made. TCRdb processed the reads anew with MiXCR; each CDR3 protein has one entry. The sample holds about 58,000 distinct CDR3 sequences, about 12% seen once. V and J are TRBV29-1 and TRBJ1-1, with D possibly TRBD1 on 5 matching bases. This TCR came from a donor aged 40 or older with multiple myeloma. Material: a population of CD138-negative cells sorted from bone marrow. Here the CDR3 DNA reads TGCAGCGTTGAAGATGTGGGCAGGGACGTGAACACTGAAGCTTTCTTT. Translating gives CSVEDVGRDVNTEAFF.